Here is one TCR beta chain with its context. The assay was immunoSEQ multiplex PCR, and TCRdb's table has in-frame clones only and misses some. The sample records approximately 14,000 clones, around 79% being singletons. The CDR3 runs 15 residues. Germline CDR1 SGHNT, CDR2 YYREEE (reference sequence). V lost 1 base, J lost 3 bases, and 13 bases lay in between. The data are from a study of ipilimumab plus nivolumab after autologous stem cell transplantation. This chain links TRBV5-4 with TRBJ1-1; tentatively, D is TRBD1 (5 bases). The material sequenced was PBMCs, taken in a trial of ipilimumab plus nivolumab as post-transplant consolidation. The clonotype comes from a male donor with primary mediastinal lymphoma. The CDR3 loop is CASSLPGRGYTEAFF. In nucleotides, the CDR3 is TGTGCCAGCAGCTTGCCGGGGCGGGGGTACACTGAAGCTTTCTTT.